The 21 T cell receptor beta chains below all came from one sample that was sequenced in a study of cytomegalovirus exposure and HLA in healthy donors. PCR used 60 Vbeta primers and 13 Jbeta primers. Sequencing used immunoSEQ multiplex PCR; TCRdb keeps in-frame clones, though not all of them. The sample lists roughly 200,000 clones; about four fifths were seen once. The specimen was PBMCs. These TCRs come from a female donor in good health and CMV-seronegative.

The V gene is TRBV2, the J gene TRBJ1-2; D is undetermined. Germline CDR1 is SNHLY and CDR2 is FYNNEI. The CDR3 is made up of 12 amino acids. V lost 2 bases, J lost 7 bases, and 8 bases lay in between. The CDR3 spells CASSENVAGYTF. The CDR3 coding sequence is TGTGCCAGCAGTGAAAACGTGGCTGGCTACACCTTC. Full variable domain (outside the CDR3, taken from reference TRBV2 and TRBJ1-2): EPEVTQTPSHQVTQMGQEVILRCVPISNHLYFYWYRQILGQKVEFLVSFYNNEISEKSEIFDDQFSVERPDGSNFTLKIRSTKLEDSAMYFCASSENVAGYTFGSGTRLTVV.

The DNA of the CDR3 is TGTGCCAGCAGCCCAGGGGCCTTTAATGAAAAACTGTTTTTT. This codes for CASSPGAFNEKLFF. The V call is TRBV11-2, the J call TRBJ1-4; D possibly corresponds to TRBD1 (6 bases). Germline CDR1 is SGHAT and CDR2 is FQNNGV. This CDR3 region has 14 residues. Trimming took off 5 bases at V and 4 bases at J, with 11 bases between the two ends.

This clone was picked up one time. CDR3 sequence (DNA): TGTGCCAGCAGTGTTTACAGGAACACTGAAGCTTTCTTT. This encodes CASSVYRNTEAFF. The chain uses TRBV6-1 and TRBJ1-1; D is ambiguous. The CDR3 consists of 13 residues. From germline, CDR1 is MNHNS and CDR2 SASEGT. The ends were cut back, 4 bases at V and 1 base at J, with 7 bases in the middle.

V and J are TRBV9 and TRBJ2-3, with a possible D match to TRBD2 (6 bases). Trimming removed 4 bases at V and 3 bases at J, with 9 bases between. This CDR3 has 13 amino acids. Germline V gene lookup returns CDR1 SGDLS and CDR2 YYNGEE. Written as DNA, the CDR3 is TGTGCCAGCAGCCCGGGAGTTACAGATACGCAGTATTTT. It translates to CASSPGVTDTQYF.

The rearrangement joins TRBV2 to TRBJ1-2; 8 bases fit TRBD1. Germline CDR1 and CDR2: SNHLY and FYNNEI. The CDR3 sequence is 14 residues long. Germline trimming cut 4 bases from V and 6 bases from J; bases unmatched to any gene: 7. Here the CDR3 reads CASSVIGQGHGYTF. Written as DNA, the CDR3 is TGTGCCAGCAGTGTGATAGGACAGGGACATGGCTACACCTTC.

The CDR3 loop reads CASSLEGNNEQFF. As DNA, the CDR3 is TGCGCCAGCAGCTTGGAGGGGAACAATGAGCAGTTCTTC. The rearrangement joins TRBV5-1 to TRBJ2-1; tentative D call: TRBD1 (5 bases). Germline lookup yields CDR1 SGHRS and CDR2 YFSETQ. The CDR3 spans 13 residues. V lost 0 bases and J 5 bases, leaving 6 bases between the germline ends.

The rearrangement uses TRBV5-6 and TRBJ1-2; 7 positions agree with TRBD1. Trimming cost V 2 bases and J 7 bases; bases outside gene matches: 5. Per germline, CDR1 SGHDT and CDR2 YYEEEE. This CDR3 contains 13 residues. CDR3 in amino acids: CASSLGTVGGYTF. In DNA form, the CDR3 reads TGTGCCAGCAGCTTAGGGACAGTTGGTGGCTACACCTTC.

The V call is TRBV11-2, the J call TRBJ2-5; the match to TRBD2 covers 12 bases. V was clipped by 3 bases and J by 1 base; unmatched bases: 9. This CDR3 spans 18 amino acids. Looked up from germline, CDR1 is SGHAT and CDR2 is FQNNGV. The CDR3 protein is CASSFRLAGDEGQETQYF. CDR3 in DNA: TGTGCCAGCAGCTTTAGACTAGCGGGGGACGAAGGCCAAGAGACCCAGTACTTC.

The chain uses TRBV6-5 and TRBJ1-5, with TRBD1 matching 8 bases. After removal of 4 bases from V and 6 bases from J, the junction contained 8 bases not matched to a gene. There are 15 residues in the CDR3. CDR1 and CDR2 (germline): MNHEY, SVGAGI. CDR3: CASSSSGGLGQPQHF. In DNA, the CDR3 is TGTGCCAGCAGTTCATCAGGGGGCTTAGGTCAGCCCCAGCATTTT.

In this sample, this clone turned up a few times. As DNA, the CDR3 is TGTGCCTGGAGTACTCAGGGGGGCTCCTACAATGAGCAGTTCTTC. It codes for CAWSTQGGSYNEQFF. The chain carries TRBV30 and TRBJ2-1; D is possibly TRBD1 (7 bases). The CDR3 covers 15 residues. Germline CDR1 is GTSNPN and CDR2 is SVGIG (reference sequence). Trimming removed 2 bases at V and 0 bases at J, with 11 bases between.

This rearrangement joins TRBV4-3 to TRBJ2-7, with TRBD1 matching 9 bases. The CDR3 runs 14 residues. Trimming took 4 bases from V and 3 from J; bases not matched to a gene: 4. Germline CDR1 LGHNA, CDR2 YSLEER. The CDR3 region has the DNA TGCGCCAGCAGCCCCGGGACAGGGATCTACGAGCAGTACTTC. It is translated as CASSPGTGIYEQYF.

The chain has TRBV5-1 and TRBJ2-7, with 9 positions matching TRBD2. There are 14 residues in the CDR3. Trimming at V came to 0 bases and at J to 5 bases, leaving 3 bases not matched to a gene. Germline V lookup: CDR1 SGHRS, CDR2 YFSETQ. CDR3 coding DNA: TGCGCCAGCAGCTTGGGTTGGACTAGCGACGAGCAGTACTTC. This sequence encodes CASSLGWTSDEQYF.

This chain connects TRBV5-8 to TRBJ2-7; TRBD1 might be the D (6 bases). The CDR3 covers 13 residues. CDR1 is SGHTS and CDR2 is YDEGEE in the germline V gene. The germline V and J ends were trimmed by 2 bases and 7 bases, with 13 bases remaining between them. The CDR3 DNA reads as TGTGCCAGCAGCTTTTTGGGGGCGCAGGAGCAGTACTTC. Translated, it gives CASSFLGAQEQYF. The complete variable domain, with remaining parts taken from reference TRBV5-8 and TRBJ2-7, reads EAGVTQSPTHLIKTRGQQATLRCSPISGHTSVYWYQQALGLGLQFLLWYDEGEERNRGNFPPRFSGRQFPNYSSELNVNALELEDSALYLCASSFLGAQEQYFGPGTRLTVT.

The CDR3 DNA reads TGTGCCAGCACCCCCATGAGGGGGATCGGTACAGATACGCAGTATTTT. Translation: CASTPMRGIGTDTQYF. The chain recombines TRBV27 with TRBJ2-3; TRBD1 might be the D (6 bases). V was shortened by 7 bases and J by 3 bases, with 20 bases between the two germline ends. CDR3 size: 16 residues. Per the germline V gene, CDR1 is MNHEY and CDR2 is SMNVEV (reference sequence).

The table lists this clone with a few counts. One junction end disagrees with the germline gene, perhaps due to a read error. The rearrangement joins TRBV2 to TRBJ2-7, with D maybe TRBD2 (6 bases). This CDR3 spans 10 amino acids. Germline V gene lookup returns CDR1 SNHLY and CDR2 FYNNEI. CDR3 sequence (DNA): TGTGCCAGCAGAGGCGGAGTAGCGGACTTC. Translated, it gives CASRGGVADF.

This rearrangement joins TRBV29-1 to TRBJ2-5; TRBD1 agrees at 7 bases. Looked up from germline, CDR1 is SQVTM and CDR2 is ANQGSEA. V trimming: 6 bases; J trimming: 5 bases; junction bases outside the gene matches: 6. This CDR3 spans 12 amino acids. The CDR3 loop reads CSVRTGQETQYF. The CDR3, as DNA: TGCAGCGTAAGGACAGGTCAGGAGACCCAGTACTTC. The full variable domain, its missing parts supplied by reference TRBV29-1 and TRBJ2-5, is SAVISQKPSRDICQRGTSLTIQCQVDSQVTMMFWYRQQPGQSLTLIATANQGSEATYESGFVIDKFPISRPNLTFSTLTVSNMSPEDSSIYLCSVRTGQETQYFGPGTRLLVL.

This chain connects TRBV11-2 to TRBJ2-5; D remains ambiguous. V gave up 0 bases and J gave up 4 bases, with 12 bases separating them. The CDR3 extends over 15 amino acids. Germline values: CDR1 SGHAT, CDR2 FQNNGV. The CDR3 loop reads CASSLDLTHGETQYF. CDR3 sequence (DNA): TGTGCCAGCAGCTTAGATCTGACTCACGGAGAGACCCAGTACTTC.

Remarks on this clone: This same CDR3 is encoded by further DNA sequences in the sample. The chain has TRBV7-9 and TRBJ1-4, with 12 bases that match TRBD1. J gave up 10 bases and V 2 bases, and 5 bases lay outside the gene matches. This CDR3 contains 15 residues. CDR1 and CDR2 (germline): SEHNR, FQNEAQ (reference sequence). The DNA of the CDR3 is TGTGCCAGCAGCTTAACCGGGACAGGGGGCGGAAAACTGTTTTTT. Its translation is CASSLTGTGGGKLFF.

This clone occurred once. The chain joins TRBV7-9 to TRBJ2-6; D might be TRBD2 (5 bases). V dropped 2 bases and J dropped 4 bases, with 12 bases sitting between them. The CDR3 runs to 16 residues. In germline, CDR1 is SEHNR, CDR2 FQNEAQ (reference sequence). DNA of the CDR3: TGTGCCAGCAGCTTAAATCGGGGTGAAGGGGCCAACGTCCTGACTTTC. Protein: CASSLNRGEGANVLTF. Full variable domain (remainder filled in from reference TRBV7-9 and TRBJ2-6): DTGVSQNPRHKITKRGQNVTFRCDPISEHNRLYWYRQTLGQGPEFLTYFQNEAQLEKSRLLSDRFSAERPKGSFSTLEIQRTEQGDSAMYLCASSLNRGEGANVLTFGAGSRLTVL.

The rearrangement joins TRBV2 to TRBJ1-2; tentative D call: TRBD1 (6 bases). The CDR3 spans 14 residues. In germline, CDR1 is SNHLY, CDR2 FYNNEI. Trimming cost V 7 bases and J 4 bases, with 16 bases left between them. The CDR3 region has the DNA TGTGCCAGCAACGAGGGGGGGAGGGCCTATGGCTACACCTTC. It yields the protein CASNEGGRAYGYTF. Full variable domain (missing parts from reference TRBV2 and TRBJ1-2): EPEVTQTPSHQVTQMGQEVILRCVPISNHLYFYWYRQILGQKVEFLVSFYNNEISEKSEIFDDQFSVERPDGSNFTLKIRSTKLEDSAMYFCASNEGGRAYGYTFGSGTRLTVV.

The rearrangement links TRBV28 to TRBJ2-1; maybe TRBD2 (6 bases). Trimming pared 4 bases from V and 8 bases from J, leaving 21 bases between. Germline V lookup: CDR1 MDHEN, CDR2 SYDVKM. This CDR3 has 16 residues. This chain's CDR3 is CASSSPGGPLGDEQFF. The CDR3 DNA is TGTGCCAGCAGTTCCCCCGGAGGGCCCTTGGGGGATGAGCAGTTCTTC.